Here is one T cell receptor (beta chain) with its context. Time point: after neoadjuvant nivolumab, at surgical resection. This CDR3 has 15 residues. Germline CDR1 is MNHEY and CDR2 is SVGAGI. V dropped 0 bases and J dropped 1; count of bases not matched to a gene: 2. This sample is drawn from a study of neoadjuvant anti-PD-1 for oral cavity cancer. Study as a whole: Patients without progression received a fourth nivolumab dose around day 43, then surgical resection on days 50-56.

Sequenced by immunoSEQ multiplex PCR; TCRdb stores in-frame clones only, minus some. The repertoire includes 55,000 to 80,000 clones, 80% to 90% of them detected once, and less than 3% sits in the top ten. The sequencing here drew on PBMCs, taken after nivolumab (anti-PD-1) treatment. The clonotype comes from a person aged 40 to 85 with oral cavity squamous cell carcinoma. The genes are TRBV6-5 and TRBJ2-5; 7 bases align to TRBD1. The CDR3 DNA reads TGTGCCAGCAGTTACTCTACAGGGGTCCAAGAGACCCAGTACTTC. Residues: CASSYSTGVQETQYF.